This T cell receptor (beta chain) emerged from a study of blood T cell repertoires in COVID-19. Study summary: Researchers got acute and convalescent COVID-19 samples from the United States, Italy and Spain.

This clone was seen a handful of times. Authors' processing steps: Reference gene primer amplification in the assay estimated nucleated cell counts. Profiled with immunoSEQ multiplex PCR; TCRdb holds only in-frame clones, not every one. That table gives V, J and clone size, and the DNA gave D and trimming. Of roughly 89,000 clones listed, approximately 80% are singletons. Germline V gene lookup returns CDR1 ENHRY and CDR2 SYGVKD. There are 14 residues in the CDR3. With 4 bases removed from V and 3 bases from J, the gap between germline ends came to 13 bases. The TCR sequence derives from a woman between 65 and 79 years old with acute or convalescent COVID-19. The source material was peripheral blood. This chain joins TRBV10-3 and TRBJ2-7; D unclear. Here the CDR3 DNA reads TGTGCCATCAGTGTTTACGAATCCGGCTACGAGCAGTACTTC. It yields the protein CAISVYESGYEQYF.